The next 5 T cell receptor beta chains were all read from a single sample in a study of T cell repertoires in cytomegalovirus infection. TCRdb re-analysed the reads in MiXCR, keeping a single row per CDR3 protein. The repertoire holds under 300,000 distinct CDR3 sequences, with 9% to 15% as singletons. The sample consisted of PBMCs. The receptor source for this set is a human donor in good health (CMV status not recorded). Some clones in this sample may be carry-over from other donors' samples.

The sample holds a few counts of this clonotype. The CDR3 loop is CASSRLSRTVQETQYF. DNA for the CDR3: TGTGCCAGCAGCCGACTTTCACGGACAGTCCAAGAGACCCAGTACTTC. The chain has TRBV7-2 and TRBJ2-5; tentatively, D is TRBD1 (6 bases). The germline gives CDR1 SGHTA, CDR2 FQGNSA. The V and J ends lost 5 bases and 1 base respectively, with 17 bases between them. This CDR3 contains 16 residues.

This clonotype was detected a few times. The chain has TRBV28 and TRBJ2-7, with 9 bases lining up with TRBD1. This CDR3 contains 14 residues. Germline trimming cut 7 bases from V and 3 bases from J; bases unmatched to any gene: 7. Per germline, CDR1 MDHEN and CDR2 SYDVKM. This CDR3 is CASKTGGASYEQYF. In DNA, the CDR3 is TGTGCCAGCAAAACAGGGGGCGCAAGCTACGAGCAGTACTTC.

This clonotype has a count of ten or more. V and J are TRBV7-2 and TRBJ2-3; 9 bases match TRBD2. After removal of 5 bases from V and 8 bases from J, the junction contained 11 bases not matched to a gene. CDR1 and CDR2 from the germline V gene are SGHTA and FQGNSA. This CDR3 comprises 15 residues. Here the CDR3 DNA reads TGTGCCAGCAGCCTGACTAGCGGAGCCCCCACTACGCAGTATTTT. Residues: CASSLTSGAPTTQYF. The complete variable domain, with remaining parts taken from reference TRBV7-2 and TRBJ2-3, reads GAGVSQSPSNKVTEKGKDVELRCDPISGHTALYWYRQSLGQGLEFLIYFQGNSAPDKSGLPSDRFSAERTGGSVSTLTIQRTQQEDSAVYLCASSLTSGAPTTQYFGPGTRLTVL.

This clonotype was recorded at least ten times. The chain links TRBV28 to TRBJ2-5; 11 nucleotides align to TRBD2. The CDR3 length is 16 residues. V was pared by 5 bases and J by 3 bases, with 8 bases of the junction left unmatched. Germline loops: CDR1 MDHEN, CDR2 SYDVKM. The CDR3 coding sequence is TGTGCCAGCAGTCGCATAGCGGGAGGGCACGAAGAGACCCAGTACTTC. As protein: CASSRIAGGHEETQYF.

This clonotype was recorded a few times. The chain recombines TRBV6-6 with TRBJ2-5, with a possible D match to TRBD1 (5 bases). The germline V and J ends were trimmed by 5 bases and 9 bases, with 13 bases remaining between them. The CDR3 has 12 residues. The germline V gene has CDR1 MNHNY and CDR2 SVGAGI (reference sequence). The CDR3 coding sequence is TGTGCCAGCAGTCCCGTAATAGGGGCCCAGTACTTC. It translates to CASSPVIGAQYF.